This TCR beta chain originates from a study of Graves' ophthalmopathy and Graves' hyperthyroidism. Looking at the study overall: Stable hyperthyroidism meant no progression to ophthalmopathy within 18 months of follow-up.

Other autoimmune diseases, uncontrolled infections, pregnancy or lactation ruled patients out of participation. This clonotype turned up a few times. As yet, its antigen is unknown. The sequenced template was RNA, covering the TCR beta CDR3 region. First-round RT-PCR employed HTBI primers, with a second-round multiplex PCR after it. A single record per CDR3 protein comes from TCRdb applying MiXCR to the multiplex PCR reads. The repertoire holds 1 million to 1.3 million distinct CDR3 sequences, roughly two fifths seen once, with around 10% in the top ten. Study-wide findings and caveats: This model predicted ophthalmopathy progression (sensitivity roughly 64%, specificity 72.22%). Most clonotypes expanded in thyroid above 0.001 frequency were present in blood too.

Trimming removed 0 bases from V and 7 bases from J; junction bases left unmatched: 15. This CDR3 is built from 17 residues. CDR1 and CDR2 from the germline V gene are DFQATT and SNEGSKA (reference sequence). The V gene is TRBV20-1, the J gene TRBJ1-2, with TRBD1 matching 9 bases. This receptor was taken from an adult man with Graves' hyperthyroidism. Sequenced sample: peripheral blood or thyroid tissue (not recorded which). The DNA for the CDR3 is TGCAGTGCTAGAGATGATAGACAGGGGGAAAGGTCCTTTGGCTACACCTTC. This translates into CSARDDRQGERSFGYTF.